This TCR beta chain originates from a study of T cell responses to AZD1222 COVID-19 vaccine. Findings and limits, study-wide: It was only a handful of AZD1222 recipients who were seropositive at baseline. Donors were mostly white British, more females; clonal diversity possibly underestimated.

The CDR3 is 14 amino acids. V lost 4 bases to trimming and J lost 5 bases, with 14 bases between them. Per the germline V gene, CDR1 is LGHDT and CDR2 is YNNKEL (reference sequence). As regards this clone: Antigen unknown.

Here immunoSEQ multiplex PCR was the method, and the copy in TCRdb shows in-frame clones only, minus some. Of tens of thousands of clones listed, 85% to 90% are singletons. The TCR originated in an adult who received the AZD1222 COVID-19 vaccine. The rearrangement links TRBV3-1 (or the pseudogene TRBV3-2) to TRBJ2-5; D is ambiguous. Material: peripheral blood, obtained 28 days after the second AZD1222 dose. Here the CDR3 DNA reads TGTGCCAGCAGCCCCGAAAGGGCCCAGGAGACCCAGTACTTC. Translation gives CASSPERAQETQYF.